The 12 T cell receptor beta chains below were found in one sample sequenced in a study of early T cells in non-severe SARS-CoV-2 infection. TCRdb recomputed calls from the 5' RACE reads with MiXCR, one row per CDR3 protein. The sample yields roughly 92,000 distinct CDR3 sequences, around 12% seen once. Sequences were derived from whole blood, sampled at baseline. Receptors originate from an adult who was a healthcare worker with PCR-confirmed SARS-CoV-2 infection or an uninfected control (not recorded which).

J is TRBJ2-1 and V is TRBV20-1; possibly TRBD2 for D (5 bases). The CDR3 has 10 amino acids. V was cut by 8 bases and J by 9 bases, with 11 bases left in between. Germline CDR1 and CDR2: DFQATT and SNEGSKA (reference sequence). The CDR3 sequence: CSPGVGEQFF. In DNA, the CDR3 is TGCAGTCCCGGGGTCGGTGAGCAGTTCTTC.

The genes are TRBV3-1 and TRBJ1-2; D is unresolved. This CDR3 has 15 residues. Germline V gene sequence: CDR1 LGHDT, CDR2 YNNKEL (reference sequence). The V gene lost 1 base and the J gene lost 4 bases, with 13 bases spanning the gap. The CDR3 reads CASSQVGGFGYGYTF. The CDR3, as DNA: TGTGCCAGCAGCCAAGTGGGAGGTTTCGGCTATGGCTACACCTTC.

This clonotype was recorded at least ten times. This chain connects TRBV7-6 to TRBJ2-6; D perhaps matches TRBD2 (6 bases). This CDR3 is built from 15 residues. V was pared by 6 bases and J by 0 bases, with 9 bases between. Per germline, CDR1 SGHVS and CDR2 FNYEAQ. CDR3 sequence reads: CASSWRGSGANVLTF. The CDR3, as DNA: TGTGCCAGCAGTTGGCGGGGCTCTGGGGCCAACGTCCTGACTTTC.

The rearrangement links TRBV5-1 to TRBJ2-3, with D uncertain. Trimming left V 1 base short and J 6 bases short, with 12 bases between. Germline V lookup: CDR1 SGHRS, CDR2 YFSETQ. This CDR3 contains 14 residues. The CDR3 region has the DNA TGCGCCAGCAGCTTGAACAGTCCGGCGGATACGCAGTATTTT. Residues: CASSLNSPADTQYF.

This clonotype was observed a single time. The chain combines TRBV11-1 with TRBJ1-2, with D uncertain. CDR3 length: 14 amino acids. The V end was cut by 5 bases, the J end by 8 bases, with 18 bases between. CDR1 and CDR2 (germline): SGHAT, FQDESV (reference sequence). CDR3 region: CASSPRMGLGGYTF. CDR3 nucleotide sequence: TGTGCCAGCAGCCCCCGCATGGGCTTGGGAGGCTACACCTTC.

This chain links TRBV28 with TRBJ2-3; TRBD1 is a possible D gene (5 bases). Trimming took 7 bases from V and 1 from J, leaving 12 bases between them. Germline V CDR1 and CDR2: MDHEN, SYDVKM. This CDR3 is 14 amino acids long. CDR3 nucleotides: TGTGCCAGCATTGGACATGATGGCACAGATACGCAGTATTTT. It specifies CASIGHDGTDTQYF.

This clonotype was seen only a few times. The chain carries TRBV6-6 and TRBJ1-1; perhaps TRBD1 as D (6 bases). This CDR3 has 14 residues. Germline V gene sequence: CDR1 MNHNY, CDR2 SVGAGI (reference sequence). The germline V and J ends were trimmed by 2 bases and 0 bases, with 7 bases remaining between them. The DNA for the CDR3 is TGTGCCAGCAGTTACGGGACACTGAACACTGAAGCTTTCTTT. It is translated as CASSYGTLNTEAFF.

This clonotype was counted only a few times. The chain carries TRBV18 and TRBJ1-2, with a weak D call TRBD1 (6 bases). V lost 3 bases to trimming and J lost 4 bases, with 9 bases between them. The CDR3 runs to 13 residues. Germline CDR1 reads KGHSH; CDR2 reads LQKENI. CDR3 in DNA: TGTGCCAGCTCACCTACAGGGTTCTATGGCTACACCTTC. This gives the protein CASSPTGFYGYTF.

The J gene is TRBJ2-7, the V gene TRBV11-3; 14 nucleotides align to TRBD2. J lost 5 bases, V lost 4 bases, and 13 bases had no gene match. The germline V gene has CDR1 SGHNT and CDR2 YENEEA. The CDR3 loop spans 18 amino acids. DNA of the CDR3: TGTGCCAGCAGCTCCTGGACTAGCGGGAGGATGCCGGTCCACGAGCAGTACTTC. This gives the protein CASSSWTSGRMPVHEQYF.

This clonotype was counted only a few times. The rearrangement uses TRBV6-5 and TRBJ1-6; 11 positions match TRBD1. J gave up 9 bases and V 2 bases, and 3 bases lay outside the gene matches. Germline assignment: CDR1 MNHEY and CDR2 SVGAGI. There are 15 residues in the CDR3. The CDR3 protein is CASSYGGQGVSPLHF. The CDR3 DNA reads TGTGCCAGCAGTTACGGGGGACAGGGGGTTTCACCCCTCCACTTT.

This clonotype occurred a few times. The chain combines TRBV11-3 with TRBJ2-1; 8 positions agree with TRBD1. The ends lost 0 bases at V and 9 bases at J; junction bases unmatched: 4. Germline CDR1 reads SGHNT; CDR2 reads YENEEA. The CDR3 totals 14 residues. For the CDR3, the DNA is TGTGCCAGCAGCTTAGAGACCCAGGGGGCTGAGCAGTTCTTC. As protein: CASSLETQGAEQFF.

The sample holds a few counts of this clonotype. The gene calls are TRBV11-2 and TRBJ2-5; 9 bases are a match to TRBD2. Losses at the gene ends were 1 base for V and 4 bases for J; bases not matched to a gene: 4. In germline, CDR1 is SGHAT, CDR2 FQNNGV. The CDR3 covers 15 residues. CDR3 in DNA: TGTGCCAGCAGCTTAGCGCCAGCGGGGGGAGAGACCCAGTACTTC. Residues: CASSLAPAGGETQYF.